This is a list of T cell receptor beta chains from one sample in a study of monozygotic twins with inflammatory bowel disease. From its re-call of the 5' RACE reads, TCRdb lists each CDR3 protein once, without DNA. This repertoire includes roughly 330,000 distinct CDR3 sequences. The sequenced sample was blood. These TCRs come from a human donor with ulcerative colitis or Crohn's disease, or a healthy co-twin of an affected twin (not recorded which). The CDR3 runs from the conserved cysteine through the conserved F or W.

CDR3 protein | J gene | V gene
CASSLEAGGTEAFF | TRBJ1-1 | TRBV5-1
CASSLGPGGYEQYF | TRBJ2-7 | TRBV5-1
CAWSVGDRYGYTF | TRBJ1-2 | TRBV30
CATSRDHAVEAFF | TRBJ1-1 | TRBV15
CASTPTRAATGELFF | TRBJ2-2 | TRBV11-2
CSAPRGGNILQPQHF | TRBJ1-5 | TRBV20-1
CASSQGDRGGNTIYF | TRBJ1-3 | TRBV4-1
CASSQRWDRVNYGYTF | TRBJ1-2 | TRBV4-1
CASSPGPRETQYF | TRBJ2-5 | TRBV5-4
CASSLAQGRENTGELFF | TRBJ2-2 | TRBV12-3/TRBV12-4
CASSLVRPGGIAGSEQYF | TRBJ2-7 | TRBV7-8
CSARTRAGGTSGRANEQFF | TRBJ2-1 | TRBV20-1
CASTEDGPYNEQFF | TRBJ2-1 | TRBV2
CASYVGDPKAKNIQYF | TRBJ2-4 | TRBV5-1
CASSLSGENTEAFF | TRBJ1-1 | TRBV5-1
CASSFEGIGTGYNEQFF | TRBJ2-1 | TRBV7-6
CASSFLSLNTGELFF | TRBJ2-2 | TRBV28
CASSQDHVGADTQYF | TRBJ2-3 | TRBV4-3
CASSRLGDTRTNEQFF | TRBJ2-1 | TRBV7-6
CASSPSQGRVEKLFF | TRBJ1-4 | TRBV5-1
CSASGRNGDEQFF | TRBJ2-1 | TRBV20-1
CSARYRVANTEAFF | TRBJ1-1 | TRBV20-1
CASSLKGPSTDTQYF | TRBJ2-3 | TRBV12-3/TRBV12-4
CASSFERETQYF | TRBJ2-5 | TRBV11-2
CASSLFVGEGNEQYF | TRBJ2-7 | TRBV5-1
CASSSLAGIFNEQFF | TRBJ2-1 | TRBV3-1
CASSLVLRGTDTQYF | TRBJ2-3 | TRBV7-2
CASSFSENTGELFF | TRBJ2-2 | TRBV28
CASSKVRGLGNTEAFF | TRBJ1-1 | TRBV11-2
CAISERGTHSYEQYF | TRBJ2-7 | TRBV10-3
CAITRTSGGAPASYNEQFF | TRBJ2-1 | TRBV10-3
CASSRTSGRTYEQYF | TRBJ2-7 | TRBV7-9
CSVGGTPNEQFF | TRBJ2-1 | TRBV29-1